Described below is a single TCR beta chain sequence and its context. This specimen belongs to a study of T cells in tumors after PD-1 blockade. Study as a whole: Daily vismodegib 150 mg continued in a subset of anti-PD-1-treated patients.

The average interval from treatment start to post-treatment squamous cell carcinoma sampling was 31 days. This CDR3 contains 15 residues. Germline V lookup: CDR1 SGHTA, CDR2 FQGNSA. Losses at the gene ends were 6 bases for V and 4 bases for J; bases not matched to a gene: 7. Some clones are missing from TCRdb's copy, which holds only in-frame ones; the method was immunoSEQ multiplex PCR. Among some 13,000 clones listed, 65% to 70% were seen once. The sequence was obtained from a human donor with cutaneous squamous cell carcinoma. The rearrangement uses TRBV7-2 and TRBJ2-1, with 9 bases fitting TRBD2. Sequences were derived from tumor tissue, sampled after anti-PD-1 treatment. The CDR3 DNA sequence: TGTGCCAGCAGGGGAAAAAGCGGGGGGTACAATGAGCAGTTCTTC. This codes for CASRGKSGGYNEQFF.